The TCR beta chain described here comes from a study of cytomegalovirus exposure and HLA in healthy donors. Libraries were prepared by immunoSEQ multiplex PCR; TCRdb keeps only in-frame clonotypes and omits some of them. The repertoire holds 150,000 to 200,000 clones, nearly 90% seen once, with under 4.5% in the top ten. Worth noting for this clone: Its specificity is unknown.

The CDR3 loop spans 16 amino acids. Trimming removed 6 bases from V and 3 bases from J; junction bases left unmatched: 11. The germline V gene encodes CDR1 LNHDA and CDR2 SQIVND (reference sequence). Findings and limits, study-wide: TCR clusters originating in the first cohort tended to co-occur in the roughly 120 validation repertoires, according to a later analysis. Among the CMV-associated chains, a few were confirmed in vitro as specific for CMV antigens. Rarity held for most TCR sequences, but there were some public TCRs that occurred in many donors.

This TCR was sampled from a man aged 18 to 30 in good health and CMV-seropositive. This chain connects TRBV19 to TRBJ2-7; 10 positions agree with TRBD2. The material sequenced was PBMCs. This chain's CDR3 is CASSTSPSGGFYEQYF. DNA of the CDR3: TGTGCCAGTAGCACTTCTCCTAGCGGGGGCTTCTACGAGCAGTACTTC.